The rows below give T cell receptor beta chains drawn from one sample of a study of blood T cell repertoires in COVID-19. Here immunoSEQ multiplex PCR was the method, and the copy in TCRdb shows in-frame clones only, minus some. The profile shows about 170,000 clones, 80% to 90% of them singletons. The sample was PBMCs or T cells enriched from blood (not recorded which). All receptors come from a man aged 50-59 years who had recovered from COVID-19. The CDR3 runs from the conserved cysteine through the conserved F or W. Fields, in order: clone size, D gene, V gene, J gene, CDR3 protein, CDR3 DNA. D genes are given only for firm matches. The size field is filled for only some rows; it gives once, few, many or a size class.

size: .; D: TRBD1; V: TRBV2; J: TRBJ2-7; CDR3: CASTLGLGQGFLEQYF; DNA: TGTGCCAGCACCCTGGGGCTTGGACAGGGTTTTTTGGAGCAGTACTTC
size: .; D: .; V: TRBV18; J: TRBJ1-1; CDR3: CASSPLKGRMGNTEAFF; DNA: TGTGCCAGCTCACCACTCAAGGGGCGGATGGGGAACACTGAAGCTTTCTTT
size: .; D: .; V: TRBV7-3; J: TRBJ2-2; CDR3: CASSLISTGELFF; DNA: TGTGCCAGCAGCTTAATCTCCACCGGGGAGCTGTTTTTT
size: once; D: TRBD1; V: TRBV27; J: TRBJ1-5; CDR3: CASSQGTGGRQPQHF; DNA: TGTGCCAGCAGTCAGGGGACAGGGGGTCGTCAGCCCCAGCATTTT
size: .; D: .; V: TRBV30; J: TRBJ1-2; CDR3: CAWSQAANYGYTF; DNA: TGTGCCTGGAGCCAGGCCGCTAACTATGGCTACACCTTC
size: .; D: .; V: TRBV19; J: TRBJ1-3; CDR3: CASSIARSSGNTIYF; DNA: TGTGCCAGTAGTATAGCGAGGAGCTCTGGAAACACCATATATTTT
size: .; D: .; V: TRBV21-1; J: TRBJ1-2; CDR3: CASSKGTVWSPVDGYTF; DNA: TGTGCCAGCAGCAAAGGTACGGTGTGGTCCCCCGTGGATGGCTACACCTTC
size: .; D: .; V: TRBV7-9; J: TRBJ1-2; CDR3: CASSPPEVGFYTF; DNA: TGTGCCAGCAGCCCCCCAGAGGTCGGGTTCTACACCTTC
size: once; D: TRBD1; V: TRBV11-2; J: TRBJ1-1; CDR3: CASSRTGGVGTEAFF; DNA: TGTGCCAGCAGCAGGACAGGGGGCGTCGGCACTGAAGCTTTCTTT
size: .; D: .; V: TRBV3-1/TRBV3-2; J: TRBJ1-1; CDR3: CASSQFGRAGEAFF; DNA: TGTGCCAGCAGCCAATTTGGGAGGGCGGGTGAAGCTTTCTTT
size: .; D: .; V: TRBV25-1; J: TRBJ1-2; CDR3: CASSEEEPRNYGYTF; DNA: TGTGCCAGCAGTGAGGAGGAGCCCAGAAACTATGGCTACACCTTC
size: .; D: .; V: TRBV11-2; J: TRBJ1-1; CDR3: CASSRPAAMNTEAFF; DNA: TGTGCCAGCAGCCGCCCCGCAGCGATGAACACTGAAGCTTTCTTT
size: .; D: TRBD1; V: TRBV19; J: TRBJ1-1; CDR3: CASSRGNRGRNTEAFF; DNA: TGTGCCAGTAGCCGGGGGAACAGGGGCCGGAACACTGAAGCTTTCTTT
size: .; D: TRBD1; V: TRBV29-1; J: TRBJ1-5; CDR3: CSVRQGLDQPQHF; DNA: TGCAGCGTTCGACAGGGACTAGATCAGCCCCAGCATTTT
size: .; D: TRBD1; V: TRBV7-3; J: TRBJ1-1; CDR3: CASSVTGRTEAFF; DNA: TGTGCCAGCAGCGTGACAGGGAGAACTGAAGCTTTCTTT
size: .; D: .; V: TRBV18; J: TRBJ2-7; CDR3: CASSPSTGLYEQYF; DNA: TGTGCCAGCTCACCTTCGACAGGTTTATACGAGCAGTACTTC
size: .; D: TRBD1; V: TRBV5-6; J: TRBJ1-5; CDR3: CASSLGTGGWQPQHF; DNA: TGTGCCAGCAGCTTGGGGACAGGGGGCTGGCAGCCCCAGCATTTT
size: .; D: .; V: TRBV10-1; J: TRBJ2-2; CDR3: CASRRGQNTGELFF; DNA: TGCGCCAGCAGAAGGGGACAGAACACCGGGGAGCTGTTTTTT
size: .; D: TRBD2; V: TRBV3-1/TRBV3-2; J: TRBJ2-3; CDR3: CASSQGLAGGTDTQYF; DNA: TGTGCCAGCAGCCAGGGACTAGCGGGGGGCACAGATACGCAGTATTTT
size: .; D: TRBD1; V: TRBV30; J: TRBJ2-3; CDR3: CAWAPGGLDTQYF; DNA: TGTGCCTGGGCTCCAGGGGGCCTCGATACGCAGTATTTT
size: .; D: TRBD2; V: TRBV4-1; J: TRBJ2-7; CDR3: CASSQGGTSGSYEQYF; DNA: TGCGCCAGCAGCCAAGGGGGGACTAGCGGTTCCTACGAGCAGTACTTC
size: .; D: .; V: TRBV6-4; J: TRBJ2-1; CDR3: CASSVGQTYNEQFF; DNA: TGTGCCAGCAGTGTGGGACAAACCTACAATGAGCAGTTCTTC
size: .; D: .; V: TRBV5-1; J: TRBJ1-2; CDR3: CASRPDSNYGYTF; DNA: TGCGCCAGCAGACCGGACAGTAACTATGGCTACACCTTC
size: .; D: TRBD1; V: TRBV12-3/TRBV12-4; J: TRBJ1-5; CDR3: CASSRTGGQPQHF; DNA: TGTGCCAGCAGTCGGACAGGGGGTCAGCCCCAGCATTTT
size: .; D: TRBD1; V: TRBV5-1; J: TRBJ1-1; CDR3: CASTIAGGTEAFF; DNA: TGCGCCAGCACCATTGCAGGGGGGACTGAAGCTTTCTTT
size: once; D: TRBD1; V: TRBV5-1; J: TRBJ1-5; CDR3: CASSLDGDRNQPQHF; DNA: TGCGCCAGCAGCTTGGACGGGGACAGAAATCAGCCCCAGCATTTT
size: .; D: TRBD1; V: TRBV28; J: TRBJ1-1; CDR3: CASSPGGSPGGNTEAFF; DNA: TGTGCCAGCAGCCCAGGGGGGTCCCCAGGGGGTAACACTGAAGCTTTCTTT
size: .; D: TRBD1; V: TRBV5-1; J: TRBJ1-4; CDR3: CASRRGQGATNEKLFF; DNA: TGCGCCAGCAGACGTGGACAGGGGGCGACTAATGAAAAACTGTTTTTT
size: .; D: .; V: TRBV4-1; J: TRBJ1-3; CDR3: CASSQLGGSGNTIYF; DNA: TGCGCCAGCAGCCAACTAGGGGGCTCTGGAAACACCATATATTTT
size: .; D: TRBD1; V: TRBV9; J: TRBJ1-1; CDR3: CASSGQGPGTEAFF; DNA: TGTGCCAGCAGCGGACAGGGGCCGGGCACTGAAGCTTTCTTT
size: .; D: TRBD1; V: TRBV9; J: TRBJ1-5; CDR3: CASSVVEGARGNQPQHF; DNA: TGTGCCAGCAGCGTAGTTGAGGGGGCGCGTGGCAATCAGCCCCAGCATTTT
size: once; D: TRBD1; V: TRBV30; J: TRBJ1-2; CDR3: CAWSPGQGAGGYTF; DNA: TGTGCCTGGTCTCCGGGACAGGGGGCGGGAGGCTACACCTTC
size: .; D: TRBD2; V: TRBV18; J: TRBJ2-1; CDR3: CASSPRESTEQFF; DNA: TGTGCCAGCTCACCGCGGGAGAGTACTGAGCAGTTCTTC
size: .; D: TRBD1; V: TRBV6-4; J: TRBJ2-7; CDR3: CATFRRTGLTYEQYF; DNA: TGTGCCACCTTTCGCCGGACAGGATTAACCTACGAGCAGTACTTC
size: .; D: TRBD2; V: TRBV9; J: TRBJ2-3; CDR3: CASSGPGRGTDTQYF; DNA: TGTGCCAGCAGCGGGCCGGGGAGGGGAACAGATACGCAGTATTTT
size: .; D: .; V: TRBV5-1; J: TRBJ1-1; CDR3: CASSQRPENTEAFF; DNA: TGCGCCAGCTCTCAGAGGCCAGAGAACACTGAAGCTTTCTTT
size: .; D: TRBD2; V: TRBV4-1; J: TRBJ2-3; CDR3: CASSQDRTSGGTTDTQYF; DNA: TGCGCCAGCAGCCAAGACCGGACTAGCGGGGGTACGACAGATACGCAGTATTTT
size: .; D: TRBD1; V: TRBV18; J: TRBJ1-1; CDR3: CASSPRQGSTEAFF; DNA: TGTGCCAGCTCACCAAGACAGGGGAGCACTGAAGCTTTCTTT
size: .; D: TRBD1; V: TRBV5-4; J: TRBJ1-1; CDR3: CASSADRGGTEAFF; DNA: TGTGCCAGCAGCGCAGACAGGGGGGGAACTGAAGCTTTCTTT
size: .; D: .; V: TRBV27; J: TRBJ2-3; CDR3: CASSFSGGLNTQYF; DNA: TGTGCCAGCAGTTTTTCGGGGGGCCTAAATACGCAGTATTTT
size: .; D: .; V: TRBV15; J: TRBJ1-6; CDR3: CATRPDTYNSPLHF; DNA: TGTGCCACCAGGCCGGACACCTATAATTCACCCCTCCACTTT
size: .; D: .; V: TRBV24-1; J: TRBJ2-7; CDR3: CATSDSTAPYEQYF; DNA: TGTGCCACCAGTGATTCGACAGCGCCCTACGAGCAGTACTTC
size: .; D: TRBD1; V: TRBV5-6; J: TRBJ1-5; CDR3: CASSFYQGANQPQHF; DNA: TGTGCCAGCAGCTTCTACCAGGGGGCCAATCAGCCCCAGCATTTT
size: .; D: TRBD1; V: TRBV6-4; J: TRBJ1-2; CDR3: CASSESTGTGLPYGYTF; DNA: TGTGCCAGCAGTGAATCCACCGGGACAGGGTTACCCTATGGCTACACCTTC
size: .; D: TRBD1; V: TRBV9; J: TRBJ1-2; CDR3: CASSARQGNYGYTF; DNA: TGTGCCAGCAGCGCCCGACAGGGCAACTATGGCTACACCTTC
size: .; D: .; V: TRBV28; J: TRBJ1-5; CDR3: CASSLANSNQPQHF; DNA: TGTGCCAGCAGTTTAGCGAATAGCAATCAGCCCCAGCATTTT
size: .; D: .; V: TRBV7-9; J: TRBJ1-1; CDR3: CASSLRTDTEAFF; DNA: TGTGCCAGCAGTCTCCGAACTGACACTGAAGCTTTCTTT
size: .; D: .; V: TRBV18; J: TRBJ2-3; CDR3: CASSPEAYTTDTQYF; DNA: TGTGCCAGCTCACCAGAGGCGTACACCACAGATACGCAGTATTTT
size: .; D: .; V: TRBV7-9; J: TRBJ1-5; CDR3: CASSLDQGNQPQHF; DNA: TGTGCCAGCAGCTTAGATCAGGGCAATCAGCCCCAGCATTTT